The sequence of this T cell receptor (beta chain) was determined in a study of shared clonotypes between healthy human individuals. This CDR3 is 15 amino acids long. Germline V gives CDR1 MNHNY, CDR2 SVGAGI (reference sequence). Trimming took off 0 bases at V and 0 bases at J, with 6 bases between the two ends. Assay: immunoSEQ multiplex PCR; the TCRdb copy retains only in-frame clones and omits some. The sample has 500,000 or so clones, roughly 95% seen once; the top ten hold about 0.067%. The investigators split CD4+ cells into a CD45RA+ naive subset and a CD45RA-negative memory subset. The sample consisted of naive CD4+ T cells sorted from blood. Regarding subset: CD45RA+ positively selected. This sequence originates from a woman in her thirties in good health. V gene TRBV6-6 combines with J gene TRBJ2-4, with D hard to call. CDR3 sequence: CASSYSSLAKNIQYF. The CDR3 coding sequence is TGTGCCAGCAGTTACTCCTCACTAGCCAAAAACATTCAGTACTTC.